This is a list of T cell receptor beta chains from one sample in a study of blood T cells in healthy people across ages. TCRdb used MiXCR to reprocess the 5' RACE reads, holding one entry per CDR3 protein. Of hundreds of thousands of distinct CDR3 sequences in the sample, about 45% are singletons; the top ten hold about 22%. The sample consisted of blood. Receptor source: a man older than 75 in good health. The CDR3 runs from the conserved cysteine through the conserved F or W. D genes are given only for firm matches. Clone size is given for some rows only: seen once, a few or many times, or a class if the clone is expanded.

V gene: TRBV29-1
D gene: -
J gene: TRBJ2-7
clone size: -
CDR3 DNA: TGCAGCGTTGTTACAGTCTACGAGCAGTACTTC
CDR3 protein: CSVVTVYEQYF

V gene: TRBV28
D gene: TRBD1
J gene: TRBJ2-7
clone size: -
CDR3 DNA: TGTGCCAGCAGCCTAGGGACAGCCCCAGCCCACGAGCAGTACTTC
CDR3 protein: CASSLGTAPAHEQYF

V gene: TRBV5-1
D gene: -
J gene: TRBJ2-1
clone size: -
CDR3 DNA: TGCGCCAGCAGCTGGGGATTACCGAGGGTCATTGAGCAGTTCTTC
CDR3 protein: CASSWGLPRVIEQFF

V gene: TRBV18
D gene: -
J gene: TRBJ1-3
clone size: -
CDR3 DNA: TGTGCCAGCTCACCAATGGCGAGGTCTGGAAACACCATATATTTT
CDR3 protein: CASSPMARSGNTIYF

V gene: TRBV6-6
D gene: -
J gene: TRBJ2-5
clone size: many
CDR3 DNA: TGTGCCAGCAGTTACTATGCCCCCGAGACCCAGTACTTC
CDR3 protein: CASSYYAPETQYF

V gene: TRBV24-1
D gene: -
J gene: TRBJ2-3
clone size: -
CDR3 DNA: TGTGCCACCAGTGGGCCGGGACGAAACACAGATACGCAGTATTTT
CDR3 protein: CATSGPGRNTDTQYF

V gene: TRBV20-1
D gene: -
J gene: TRBJ2-5
clone size: -
CDR3 DNA: TGCAGTGCTAGAGTGGGGGCGACCCAAGAGACCCAGTACTTC
CDR3 protein: CSARVGATQETQYF

V gene: TRBV11-2
D gene: -
J gene: TRBJ2-3
clone size: -
CDR3 DNA: TGTGCCAGCAGCTTAATAGGGGGGGCCCTAGATACGCAGTATTTT
CDR3 protein: CASSLIGGALDTQYF

V gene: TRBV12-3/TRBV12-4
D gene: TRBD1
J gene: TRBJ2-5
clone size: few
CDR3 DNA: TGTGCCAGCAGCCCGGGACAGGGGTCGCTTCAGACCCAGTACTTC
CDR3 protein: CASSPGQGSLQTQYF

V gene: TRBV7-2
D gene: -
J gene: TRBJ2-5
clone size: -
CDR3 DNA: TGTGCCAGCAGCTCCCTGGGAAGGGGTGCACCCCAAGAGACCCAGTACTTC
CDR3 protein: CASSSLGRGAPQETQYF

V gene: TRBV6-6
D gene: -
J gene: TRBJ1-1
clone size: -
CDR3 DNA: TGCGCCAGCTCCCCCAAGGGGGGTAACACTGAACCTTTCTTT
CDR3 protein: CASSPKGGNTEPFF

V gene: TRBV10-3
D gene: -
J gene: TRBJ2-7
clone size: -
CDR3 DNA: TGTGCCATCAGTGAGTCGGAGGGTCACGAGCAGTACTTC
CDR3 protein: CAISESEGHEQYF

V gene: TRBV12-3/TRBV12-4
D gene: TRBD2
J gene: TRBJ2-3
clone size: -
CDR3 DNA: TGTGCCAGCAGTAACAGTCCCTTAAGCGGGGCAGGGGATACGCAGTATTTT
CDR3 protein: CASSNSPLSGAGDTQYF

V gene: TRBV6-5
D gene: TRBD1
J gene: TRBJ2-3
clone size: many
CDR3 DNA: TGTGCCAGCAGACAAACAGGGGGCGCAGGCACAGATACGCAGTATTTT
CDR3 protein: CASRQTGGAGTDTQYF

V gene: TRBV12-3/TRBV12-4
D gene: -
J gene: TRBJ2-6
clone size: -
CDR3 DNA: TGTGCCAGCAATAAAATAAGCTCTGGGGCCAACGTCCTGACTTTC
CDR3 protein: CASNKISSGANVLTF

V gene: TRBV5-8
D gene: -
J gene: TRBJ2-7
clone size: -
CDR3 DNA: TGTGCCAGCAGCTCGATGCGGGGAACCTACGAGCAGTACTTC
CDR3 protein: CASSSMRGTYEQYF

V gene: TRBV20-1
D gene: TRBD1
J gene: TRBJ1-4
clone size: -
CDR3 DNA: TGCAGTGCTAGAGATGCGGACAGGGGAAGTGAAAAACTGTTTTTT
CDR3 protein: CSARDADRGSEKLFF

V gene: TRBV10-3
D gene: -
J gene: TRBJ2-1
clone size: -
CDR3 DNA: TGTGCCATCGAAAACAGAGGGGGGTCATCCTACAATGAGCAGTTCTTC
CDR3 protein: CAIENRGGSSYNEQFF

V gene: TRBV6-5
D gene: -
J gene: TRBJ2-7
clone size: many
CDR3 DNA: TGTGCCAGCACCTCATCCCCGGAATTGGGCGAGCAGTACTTC
CDR3 protein: CASTSSPELGEQYF

V gene: TRBV5-1
D gene: -
J gene: TRBJ2-5
clone size: -
CDR3 DNA: TGCGCCAGCAGCTTGGGAGAATTGAGGGGGGAGACCCAGTACTTC
CDR3 protein: CASSLGELRGETQYF

V gene: TRBV6-6
D gene: -
J gene: TRBJ1-1
clone size: many
CDR3 DNA: TGTGCCAGCAGGGGAGGGCTTATGAACACTGAAGCTTTCTTT
CDR3 protein: CASRGGLMNTEAFF

V gene: TRBV28
D gene: TRBD2
J gene: TRBJ2-1
clone size: -
CDR3 DNA: TGTGCCAGCATCCCGGGAGGTCCCTACAATGAGCAGTTCTTC
CDR3 protein: CASIPGGPYNEQFF

V gene: TRBV7-2
D gene: TRBD2
J gene: TRBJ2-7
clone size: few
CDR3 DNA: TGTGCCAGCAGCTTAGATCGGACTAGCGGGAGTTTGGGCGAGCAGTACTTC
CDR3 protein: CASSLDRTSGSLGEQYF

V gene: TRBV7-2
D gene: -
J gene: TRBJ1-1
clone size: -
CDR3 DNA: TGTGCCAGCAGCTTATCTGGGGGCTTAAACACTGAAGCTTTCTTT
CDR3 protein: CASSLSGGLNTEAFF